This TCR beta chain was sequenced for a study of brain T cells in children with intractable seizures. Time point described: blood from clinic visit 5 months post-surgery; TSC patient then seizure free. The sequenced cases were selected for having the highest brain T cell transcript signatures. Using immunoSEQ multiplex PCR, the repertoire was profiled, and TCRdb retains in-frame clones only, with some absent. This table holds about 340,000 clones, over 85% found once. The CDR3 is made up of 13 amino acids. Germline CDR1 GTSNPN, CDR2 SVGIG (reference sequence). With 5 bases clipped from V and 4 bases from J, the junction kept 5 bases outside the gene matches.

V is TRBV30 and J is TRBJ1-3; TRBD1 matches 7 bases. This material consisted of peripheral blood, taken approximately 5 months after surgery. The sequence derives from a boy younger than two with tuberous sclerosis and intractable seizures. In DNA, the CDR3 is TGTGCCTGGGATACAGGGGCCGGAAACACCATATATTTT. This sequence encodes CAWDTGAGNTIYF.